This is a list of T cell receptor beta chains from one sample in a study of shared clonotypes between healthy human individuals. TCRdb's table, derived via immunoSEQ multiplex PCR, lists solely in-frame clones and lacks some. In the table there are about 2.1 million clones, around 95% of which are singletons. Sequencing used naive CD8+ T cells from PBMCs. The receptors shown here come from a man in his late teens or twenties in good health. Some clones in this sample may be carry-over from other donors' samples. CDR3s include the opening cysteine and the closing phenylalanine or tryptophan. The order of the fields is clone size, D gene, J gene, V gene, CDR3 DNA, CDR3 protein. The D gene is left open where the match is weak. Size is omitted from some rows. Given values are once, few, many or a class for expanded clones.

clone size: -
D gene: -
J gene: TRBJ1-3
V gene: TRBV5-4
CDR3 DNA: TGTGCCAGCAGCTTGGGGACTCTCGGAAACACCATATATTTT
CDR3 protein: CASSLGTLGNTIYF

clone size: -
D gene: TRBD2
J gene: TRBJ2-7
V gene: TRBV2
CDR3 DNA: TGTGCCAGCAGTGATCGTATAGTACTAGCGGGAAGCGAGCAGTACTTC
CDR3 protein: CASSDRIVLAGSEQYF

clone size: -
D gene: TRBD2
J gene: TRBJ2-1
V gene: TRBV27
CDR3 DNA: TGTGCCAGCAGCTATAGTGCGGGAGAGAGCGACAATGAGCAGTTCTTC
CDR3 protein: CASSYSAGESDNEQFF

clone size: -
D gene: TRBD1
J gene: TRBJ2-7
V gene: TRBV5-1
CDR3 DNA: TGCGCCAGCAGTTCCACAGGGGGTTACTACGAGCAGTACTTC
CDR3 protein: CASSSTGGYYEQYF

clone size: -
D gene: -
J gene: TRBJ2-4
V gene: TRBV5-1
CDR3 DNA: TGCGCCAGCAGCTTGGCACCCGGGGAAGGAGAAAACATTCAGTACTTC
CDR3 protein: CASSLAPGEGENIQYF

clone size: -
D gene: TRBD2
J gene: TRBJ2-2
V gene: TRBV28
CDR3 DNA: TGTGCCAGCATTATAGCGGGAGTGTCCGGGGAGCTGTTTTTT
CDR3 protein: CASIIAGVSGELFF

clone size: -
D gene: -
J gene: TRBJ1-3
V gene: TRBV15
CDR3 DNA: TGTGCCACCAGCAGAGAGGGTATTGGAAACACCATATATTTT
CDR3 protein: CATSREGIGNTIYF

clone size: -
D gene: TRBD1
J gene: TRBJ2-7
V gene: TRBV28
CDR3 DNA: TGTGCCAGCAGTTTCACGGCAGGGGGCCACGATTACGAGCAGTACTTC
CDR3 protein: CASSFTAGGHDYEQYF

clone size: -
D gene: -
J gene: TRBJ1-5
V gene: TRBV5-5
CDR3 DNA: TGTGCCAGCAGCTTTGGGCCCGGGCGGGGAGATCAGCCCCAGCATTTT
CDR3 protein: CASSFGPGRGDQPQHF

clone size: once
D gene: -
J gene: TRBJ1-2
V gene: TRBV10-2
CDR3 DNA: TGCGCCAGCAGTGAAGAGGCGGGTGGGGGCTACACCTTC
CDR3 protein: CASSEEAGGGYTF

clone size: once
D gene: -
J gene: TRBJ1-5
V gene: TRBV27
CDR3 DNA: TGTGCCAGCAGTCCTTCCTTCGGAGACCTCCCTGTTGGCAATCAGCCCCAGCATTTT
CDR3 protein: CASSPSFGDLPVGNQPQHF

clone size: -
D gene: -
J gene: TRBJ2-3
V gene: TRBV5-1
CDR3 DNA: TGCGCCAGCCAAAGGTTTCCCCGGGCGTCAGATACGCAGTATTTT
CDR3 protein: CASQRFPRASDTQYF

clone size: -
D gene: -
J gene: TRBJ2-3
V gene: TRBV7-6
CDR3 DNA: TGTGCCAGCAGCTTGGCGGGGATCACAGATACGCAGTATTTT
CDR3 protein: CASSLAGITDTQYF

clone size: -
D gene: -
J gene: TRBJ2-1
V gene: TRBV9
CDR3 DNA: TGTGCCAGCAGCGCCGGACCGGGACTGAAATACAATGAGCAGTTCTTC
CDR3 protein: CASSAGPGLKYNEQFF

clone size: -
D gene: -
J gene: TRBJ2-7
V gene: TRBV14
CDR3 DNA: TGTGCCAGCAGCCAAGGGCCGGGTAGGGGCTACGAGCAGTACTTC
CDR3 protein: CASSQGPGRGYEQYF

clone size: -
D gene: -
J gene: TRBJ2-7
V gene: TRBV27
CDR3 DNA: TGTGCCAGCAGTCCCTCCGGGGGACACCTCTCCTACGAGCAGTACTTC
CDR3 protein: CASSPSGGHLSYEQYF

clone size: -
D gene: -
J gene: TRBJ2-7
V gene: TRBV6-1
CDR3 DNA: TGTGCCAGCAGTGAATATCTAGGTAACTACGAGCAGTACTTC
CDR3 protein: CASSEYLGNYEQYF

clone size: -
D gene: TRBD2
J gene: TRBJ2-2
V gene: TRBV15
CDR3 DNA: TGTGCCACAAGCAAAACCGGGACTAGCAACACCGGGGAGCTGTTTTTT
CDR3 protein: CATSKTGTSNTGELFF

clone size: -
D gene: -
J gene: TRBJ1-2
V gene: TRBV7-6
CDR3 DNA: TGTGCCAGCAGCTTAGGTGGCTATGGCTACACCTTC
CDR3 protein: CASSLGGYGYTF

clone size: -
D gene: -
J gene: TRBJ2-3
V gene: TRBV2
CDR3 DNA: TGTGCCAGCATGGTGACCCCCACAGATACGCAGTATTTT
CDR3 protein: CASMVTPTDTQYF

clone size: -
D gene: -
J gene: TRBJ2-1
V gene: TRBV4-3
CDR3 DNA: TGCGCCAGCAGCCAAGATCCGGGATTTGTGGCCTACAATGAGCAGTTCTTC
CDR3 protein: CASSQDPGFVAYNEQFF

clone size: -
D gene: -
J gene: TRBJ2-7
V gene: TRBV6-1
CDR3 DNA: TGTGCCAGCAGTGAAGCGTCCCGGGTGGGGTTCTACGAGCAGTACTTC
CDR3 protein: CASSEASRVGFYEQYF

clone size: -
D gene: -
J gene: TRBJ2-7
V gene: TRBV27
CDR3 DNA: TGTGCCAGCAGTCCCCTCGTGGGCTCCTACGAGCAGTACTTC
CDR3 protein: CASSPLVGSYEQYF

clone size: -
D gene: -
J gene: TRBJ1-1
V gene: TRBV9
CDR3 DNA: TGTGCCAGCAGCCCTACCACAGGACTGAACACTGAAGCTTTCTTT
CDR3 protein: CASSPTTGLNTEAFF

clone size: -
D gene: TRBD2
J gene: TRBJ2-6
V gene: TRBV10-3
CDR3 DNA: TGTGCCATCAGTGAGTATCGGACTAGCGGCCGCTCTGGGGCCAACGTCCTGACTTTC
CDR3 protein: CAISEYRTSGRSGANVLTF

clone size: -
D gene: TRBD2
J gene: TRBJ2-1
V gene: TRBV29-1
CDR3 DNA: TGCAGCGTTGAACTAGCGGGACGCTACAATGAGCAGTTCTTC
CDR3 protein: CSVELAGRYNEQFF

clone size: -
D gene: -
J gene: TRBJ2-2
V gene: TRBV7-9
CDR3 DNA: TGTGCCAGCTCCGACCCTGAATCGAACACCGGGGAGCTGTTTTTT
CDR3 protein: CASSDPESNTGELFF

clone size: -
D gene: TRBD1
J gene: TRBJ2-1
V gene: TRBV5-1
CDR3 DNA: TGCGCCAGCAGCTCGCAACAGGGGTTTACCTACAATGAGCAGTTCTTC
CDR3 protein: CASSSQQGFTYNEQFF

clone size: -
D gene: -
J gene: TRBJ1-3
V gene: TRBV5-6
CDR3 DNA: TGCGTTATCGCCCTCCTTTCTGGAAACACCATATATTTT
CDR3 protein: CVIALLSGNTIYF

clone size: -
D gene: -
J gene: TRBJ1-1
V gene: TRBV13
CDR3 DNA: TGTGCCAGCAGCCTAAATACAGCGAACACTGAAGCTTTCTTT
CDR3 protein: CASSLNTANTEAFF

clone size: -
D gene: -
J gene: TRBJ2-5
V gene: TRBV7-6
CDR3 DNA: TGTGCCAGCAGCTCCCTGGATCCAGGGGAGACCCAGTACTTC
CDR3 protein: CASSSLDPGETQYF

clone size: -
D gene: -
J gene: TRBJ2-1
V gene: TRBV5-4
CDR3 DNA: TGTGCCAGCAGCTCTGGACTGGGAACCTACAATGAGCAGTTCTTC
CDR3 protein: CASSSGLGTYNEQFF

clone size: -
D gene: TRBD2
J gene: TRBJ2-1
V gene: TRBV28
CDR3 DNA: TGTGCCAGCAGTTTATTCCCGACTAGCGGCCTCAATGAGCAGTTCTTC
CDR3 protein: CASSLFPTSGLNEQFF

clone size: -
D gene: -
J gene: TRBJ1-1
V gene: TRBV30
CDR3 DNA: TGTGCCTGGAGGGGGGGATGGGGAAACACTGAAGCTTTCTTT
CDR3 protein: CAWRGGWGNTEAFF

clone size: -
D gene: -
J gene: TRBJ2-7
V gene: TRBV6-5
CDR3 DNA: TGTGCCAGCAGTTACTCCAGCGGGTCCACCTCCTACGAGCAGTACTTC
CDR3 protein: CASSYSSGSTSYEQYF